These 18 T cell receptor beta chains share one sample of origin, sequenced in a study of shared clonotypes between healthy human individuals. The table came from immunoSEQ multiplex PCR; TCRdb's copy has only in-frame clones and leaves some out. Of around 2.5 million clones in the sample, approximately 94% are singletons; the top ten hold about 0.34%. Sequenced material: naive CD4+ T cells from PBMCs. The subset here: CD45RA+ positively selected. The receptors were sampled from a man in his late teens or twenties in good health. Some clones in this sample may be carry-over from other donors' samples.

J is TRBJ2-1 and V is TRBV10-1, with 9 bases lining up with TRBD2. CDR3 length equals 15 residues. The germline CDR1 and CDR2 sequences are WNHNN and SYGVQD (reference sequence). J was trimmed by 0 bases and V by 9 bases; bases with no gene match: 6. The CDR3 region has the DNA TGCGCCAGAGAGCGCGGGAGGGGCTCCTACAATGAGCAGTTCTTC. Protein product: CARERGRGSYNEQFF.

The chain uses TRBV15 and TRBJ1-5; TRBD1 might be the D (5 bases). There are 13 residues in the CDR3. Germline V gene sequence: CDR1 LNHNV, CDR2 YYDKDF (reference sequence). Trimming removed 5 bases at V and 5 bases at J, with 10 bases between. The CDR3 region is CATSGQAYQPQHF. CDR3 coding DNA: TGTGCCACCAGCGGACAAGCTTATCAGCCCCAGCATTTT.

CDR3 protein: CASSYGDGTYNEQFF. Here the CDR3 DNA reads TGTGCCAGCAGTTATGGTGATGGCACCTACAATGAGCAGTTCTTC. V and J are TRBV6-5 and TRBJ2-1; no reliable D call. Per the germline V gene, CDR1 is MNHEY and CDR2 is SVGAGI. The CDR3 runs 15 residues. V was shortened by 3 bases and J by 2 bases, with 11 bases between the two germline ends.

As concerns this clone: Additional DNA sequences in this sample encode the identical CDR3. The chain combines TRBV11-3 with TRBJ2-5, with D perhaps TRBD2 (6 bases). V lost 6 bases and J 2 bases, leaving 7 bases between the germline ends. The CDR3 spans 12 residues. The germline V gene encodes CDR1 SGHNT and CDR2 YENEEA. The CDR3 is CASSAGQETQYF. In DNA form, the CDR3 reads TGTGCCAGCAGTGCGGGGCAAGAGACCCAGTACTTC.

This clone has just one count. V and J are TRBV11-2 and TRBJ2-1; 7 bases are shared with TRBD2. The CDR3 extends over 14 amino acids. From germline, CDR1 is SGHAT and CDR2 FQNNGV. The V and J ends lost 0 bases and 8 bases, in that order; junction bases with no gene match: 4. The DNA of the CDR3 is TGTGCCAGCAGCTTAGAAGGGAGGGGCGATGAGCAGTTCTTC. This gives the protein CASSLEGRGDEQFF.

This chain links TRBV4-3 with TRBJ2-7; TRBD1 aligns across 7 bases. The trim removed 3 bases at V and 0 bases at J, leaving 20 bases unmatched. This CDR3 region has 20 residues. In germline, CDR1 is LGHNA, CDR2 YSLEER. The CDR3 here is CASSHRLPSPGTVSSYEQYF. The CDR3 bases are TGCGCCAGCAGCCACCGACTCCCATCCCCGGGGACAGTGAGCTCCTACGAGCAGTACTTC.

This chain uses TRBV5-1 with TRBJ2-5, with 14 bases identical to TRBD2. Germline-derived CDR1 and CDR2 are SGHRS and YFSETQ. This CDR3 comprises 16 residues. V lost 7 bases and J lost 4; bases outside the gene matches: 9. The CDR3 DNA reads TGCGCCAGCGGACCGGGACTAGCGGGAGTGGGAGAGACCCAGTACTTC. Translated, it gives CASGPGLAGVGETQYF.

The rearrangement links TRBV6-5 to TRBJ2-7; D possibly matches TRBD1 or TRBD2 (5 bases each). Trimming shortened V by 1 base and J by 1 base, and 8 bases separated the two germline ends. This CDR3 has 14 amino acids. Germline loops: CDR1 MNHEY, CDR2 SVGAGI. CDR3 residues: CASSYLGESYEQYF. DNA for the CDR3: TGTGCCAGCAGTTACTTGGGGGAATCCTACGAGCAGTACTTC.

This clone was seen more than once but under ten times. This rearrangement joins TRBV4-3 to TRBJ2-2; D not certain. Per the germline V gene, CDR1 is LGHNA and CDR2 is YSLEER. V lost 2 bases to trimming and J lost 12 bases, with 13 bases between them. The CDR3 extends over 13 amino acids. The DNA of the CDR3 is TGCGCCAGCAGCCAACGACTGGTGGGGAAGCTGTTTTTT. As protein: CASSQRLVGKLFF.

The V call is TRBV9, the J call TRBJ2-7; D remains unclear. CDR1 is SGDLS and CDR2 is YYNGEE in the germline V gene. The CDR3 loop spans 14 amino acids. Trimming cost V 2 bases and J 2 bases, with 11 bases left between them. The CDR3 spells CASSVNSVPYEQYF. The CDR3 coding sequence is TGTGCCAGCAGCGTGAACAGCGTCCCCTACGAGCAGTACTTC.

J is TRBJ2-3 and V is TRBV5-1; D perhaps matches TRBD2 (6 bases). The V gene's germline CDR1 is SGHRS and CDR2 YFSETQ. Trimming cost V 0 bases and J 4 bases, with 12 bases left between them. The CDR3 runs 15 residues. CDR3 amino acids: CASSLARGEADTQYF. The DNA of the CDR3 is TGCGCCAGCAGCTTGGCCCGCGGGGAGGCAGATACGCAGTATTTT.

V usage is TRBV5-1 and J usage is TRBJ2-1, with D perhaps TRBD2 (6 bases). The germline gives CDR1 SGHRS, CDR2 YFSETQ. Trimming left V 2 bases short and J 7 bases short, with 16 bases between. This CDR3 comprises 15 residues. The CDR3 region is CASSLNVGSPNEQFF. For the CDR3, the DNA is TGCGCCAGCAGCTTAAACGTCGGGAGCCCAAATGAGCAGTTCTTC.

V gene TRBV7-9 combines with J gene TRBJ1-4; D call uncertain. V was cut by 8 bases and J by 2 bases, with 12 bases left in between. The CDR3 is 14 amino acids. Germline CDR1 and CDR2: SEHNR and FQNEAQ (reference sequence). The CDR3 region has the DNA TGTGCCAGCGCTCCTAGGAGGACTAATGAAAAACTGTTTTTT. Its protein is CASAPRRTNEKLFF.

The rearrangement uses TRBV4-2 and TRBJ2-7, with 7 positions matching TRBD2. The CDR3 loop spans 16 amino acids. The V segment lost 3 bases and the J segment 5 bases; nucleotides outside the gene matches: 13. Germline CDR1 and CDR2: LGHNA and YNFKEQ. CDR3 amino acids: CASSQAAGPGVHEQYF. Written as DNA, the CDR3 is TGTGCCAGCAGCCAGGCAGCGGGACCCGGAGTCCACGAGCAGTACTTC.

This clone was recorded only once. The chain recombines TRBV2 with TRBJ1-2; D remains ambiguous. The ends were cut back, 0 bases at V and 4 bases at J, with 15 bases in the middle. There are 16 residues in the CDR3. Germline V gene sequence: CDR1 SNHLY, CDR2 FYNNEI. CDR3 bases: TGTGCCAGCAGTGAAGCGCTTAGTATGACGGGCTATGGCTACACCTTC. Translated: CASSEALSMTGYGYTF.

This clone was seen only once. The chain employs TRBV4-2 and TRBJ1-2, with 10 bases identical to TRBD1. This CDR3 comprises 15 residues. The V and J ends lost 0 bases and 5 bases, in that order; junction bases with no gene match: 3. Per germline, CDR1 LGHNA and CDR2 YNFKEQ. This CDR3 is CASSQEGQGVYGYTF. CDR3 bases: TGTGCCAGCAGCCAAGAAGGACAGGGGGTGTATGGCTACACCTTC.

The CDR3, as DNA: TGTGCCAGCAGCTTGGGACCTCGAGGCGGGAGTGACGAGCAGTACTTC. Protein product: CASSLGPRGGSDEQYF. The chain recombines TRBV7-6 with TRBJ2-7; 7 bases fit TRBD2. Germline V gives CDR1 SGHVS, CDR2 FNYEAQ. This CDR3 has 16 residues. V lost 3 bases, J lost 5 bases, and 13 bases stayed unmatched.

This clone was counted only a few times. The genes are TRBV7-2 and TRBJ1-5; perhaps TRBD1 as D (5 bases). V lost 3 bases and J lost 7, with 10 bases in between. There are 13 residues in the CDR3. The germline V gene encodes CDR1 SGHTA and CDR2 FQGNSA. The CDR3 nucleotides are TGTGCCAGCAGCTTGAGGGGCGAGCAGCCCCAGCATTTT. This codes for CASSLRGEQPQHF. Combining the CDR3 with reference TRBV7-2 and TRBJ1-5 gives the whole variable domain GAGVSQSPSNKVTEKGKDVELRCDPISGHTALYWYRQSLGQGLEFLIYFQGNSAPDKSGLPSDRFSAERTGGSVSTLTIQRTQQEDSAVYLCASSLRGEQPQHFGDGTRLSIL.